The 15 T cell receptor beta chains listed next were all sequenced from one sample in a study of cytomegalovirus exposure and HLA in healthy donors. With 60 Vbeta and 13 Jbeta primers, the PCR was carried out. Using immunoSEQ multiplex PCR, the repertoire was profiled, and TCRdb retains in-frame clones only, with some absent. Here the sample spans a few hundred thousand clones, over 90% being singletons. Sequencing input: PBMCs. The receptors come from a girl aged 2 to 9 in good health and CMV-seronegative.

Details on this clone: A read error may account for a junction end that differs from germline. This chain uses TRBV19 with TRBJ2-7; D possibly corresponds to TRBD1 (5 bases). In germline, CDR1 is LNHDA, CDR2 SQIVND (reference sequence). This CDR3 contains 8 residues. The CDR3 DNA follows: TGTGCCAGTGGGGCTCTCAACTTC. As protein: CASGALNF.

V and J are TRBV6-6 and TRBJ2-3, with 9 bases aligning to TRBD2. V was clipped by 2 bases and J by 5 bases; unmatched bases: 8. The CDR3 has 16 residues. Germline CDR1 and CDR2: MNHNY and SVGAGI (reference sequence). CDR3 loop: CASSYTAGGPRDTQYF. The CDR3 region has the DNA TGTGCCAGCAGTTACACGGCGGGGGGGCCCAGAGATACGCAGTATTTT.

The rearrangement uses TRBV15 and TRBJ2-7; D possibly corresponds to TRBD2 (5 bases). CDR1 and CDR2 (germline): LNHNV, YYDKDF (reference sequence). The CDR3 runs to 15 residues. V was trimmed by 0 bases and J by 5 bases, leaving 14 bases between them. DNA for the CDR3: TGTGCCACCAGCAGAGATGCGGGCTCAGTAAACGAGCAGTACTTC. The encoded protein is CATSRDAGSVNEQYF. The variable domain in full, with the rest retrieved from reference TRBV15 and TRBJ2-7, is DAMVIQNPRYQVTQFGKPVTLSCSQTLNHNVMYWYQQKSSQAPKLLFHYYDKDFNNEADTPDNFQSRRPNTSFCFLDIRSPGLGDTAMYLCATSRDAGSVNEQYFGPGTRLTVT.

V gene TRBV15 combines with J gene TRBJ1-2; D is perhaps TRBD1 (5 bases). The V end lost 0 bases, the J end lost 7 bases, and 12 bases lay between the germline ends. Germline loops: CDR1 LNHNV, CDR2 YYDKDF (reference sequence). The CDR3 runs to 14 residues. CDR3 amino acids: CATSRDQGGSGYTF. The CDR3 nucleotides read TGTGCCACCAGCAGAGATCAGGGTGGGTCTGGCTACACCTTC. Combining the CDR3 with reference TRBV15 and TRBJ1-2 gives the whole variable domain DAMVIQNPRYQVTQFGKPVTLSCSQTLNHNVMYWYQQKSSQAPKLLFHYYDKDFNNEADTPDNFQSRRPNTSFCFLDIRSPGLGDTAMYLCATSRDQGGSGYTFGSGTRLTVV.

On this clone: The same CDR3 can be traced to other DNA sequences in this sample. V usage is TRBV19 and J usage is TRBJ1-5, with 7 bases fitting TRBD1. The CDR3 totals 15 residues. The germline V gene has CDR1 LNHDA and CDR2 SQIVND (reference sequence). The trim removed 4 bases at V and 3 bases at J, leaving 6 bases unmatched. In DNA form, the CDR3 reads TGTGCCAGTAGTAAGCCGGACAGGTACAATCAGCCCCAGCATTTT. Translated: CASSKPDRYNQPQHF.

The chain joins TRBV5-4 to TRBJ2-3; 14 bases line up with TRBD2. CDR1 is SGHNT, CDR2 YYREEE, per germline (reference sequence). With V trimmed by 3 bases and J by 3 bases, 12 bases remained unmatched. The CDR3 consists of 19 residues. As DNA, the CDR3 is TGTGCCAGCAGCTCACCCGGGACTAGCGGGAGAGACCTAACAGATACGCAGTATTTT. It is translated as CASSSPGTSGRDLTDTQYF. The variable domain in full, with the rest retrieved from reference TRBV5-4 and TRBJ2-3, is ETGVTQSPTHLIKTRGQQVTLRCSSQSGHNTVSWYQQALGQGPQFIFQYYREEENGRGNFPPRFSGLQFPNYSSELNVNALELDDSALYLCASSSPGTSGRDLTDTQYFGPGTRLTVL.

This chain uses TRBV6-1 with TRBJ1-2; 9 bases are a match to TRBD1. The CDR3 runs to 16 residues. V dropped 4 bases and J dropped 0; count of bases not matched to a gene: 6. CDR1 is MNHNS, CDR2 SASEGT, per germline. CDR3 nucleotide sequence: TGTGCCAGCAGTGGGGCCGGGACAGGGCCTAACTATGGCTACACCTTC. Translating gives CASSGAGTGPNYGYTF.

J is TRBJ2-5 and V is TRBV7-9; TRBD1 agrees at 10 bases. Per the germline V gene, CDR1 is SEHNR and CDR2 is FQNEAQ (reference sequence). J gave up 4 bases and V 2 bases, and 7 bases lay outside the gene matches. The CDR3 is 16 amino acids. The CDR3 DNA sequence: TGTGCCAGCAGCTTACCCGGGACAGGGGCGAGAGAGACCCAGTACTTC. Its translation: CASSLPGTGARETQYF.

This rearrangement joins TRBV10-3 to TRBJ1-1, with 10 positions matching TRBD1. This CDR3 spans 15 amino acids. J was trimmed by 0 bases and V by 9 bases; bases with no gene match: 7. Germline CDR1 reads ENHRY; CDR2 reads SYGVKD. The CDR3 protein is CAMRPGQGMNTEAFF. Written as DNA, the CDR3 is TGTGCCATGCGACCGGGACAGGGGATGAACACTGAAGCTTTCTTT.

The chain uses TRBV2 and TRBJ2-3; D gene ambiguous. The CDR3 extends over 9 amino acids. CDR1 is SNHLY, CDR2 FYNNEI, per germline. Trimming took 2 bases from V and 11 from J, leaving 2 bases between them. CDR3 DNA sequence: TGTGCCAGCAGTGAACGGCAGTATTTT. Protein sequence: CASSERQYF.

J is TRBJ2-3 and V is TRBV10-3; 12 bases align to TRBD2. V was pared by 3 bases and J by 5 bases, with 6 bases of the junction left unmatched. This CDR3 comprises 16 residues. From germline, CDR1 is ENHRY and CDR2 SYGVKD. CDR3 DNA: TGTGCCATCAGTGACACTAGCGGGGGGTACGGAGATACGCAGTATTTT. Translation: CAISDTSGGYGDTQYF.

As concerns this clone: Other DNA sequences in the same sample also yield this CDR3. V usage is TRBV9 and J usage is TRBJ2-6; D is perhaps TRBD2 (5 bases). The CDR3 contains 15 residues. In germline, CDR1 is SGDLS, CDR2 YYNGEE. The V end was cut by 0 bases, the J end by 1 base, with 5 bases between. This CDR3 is CASSVAGSGANVLTF. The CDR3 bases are TGTGCCAGCAGCGTAGCGGGATCTGGGGCCAACGTCCTGACTTTC.

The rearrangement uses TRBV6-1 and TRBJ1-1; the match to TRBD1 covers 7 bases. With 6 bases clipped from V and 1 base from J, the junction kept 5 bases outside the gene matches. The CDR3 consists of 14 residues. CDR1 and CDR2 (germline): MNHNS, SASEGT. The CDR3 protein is CASRTRTGNTEAFF. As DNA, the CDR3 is TGTGCCAGCAGAACCAGGACAGGGAACACTGAAGCTTTCTTT.

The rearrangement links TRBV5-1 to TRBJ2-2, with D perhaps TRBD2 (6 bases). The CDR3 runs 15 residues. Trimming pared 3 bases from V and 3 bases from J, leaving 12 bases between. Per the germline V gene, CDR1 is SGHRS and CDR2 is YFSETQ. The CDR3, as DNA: TGCGCCAGCAGCTGGAGGGACTCCTACACCGGGGAGCTGTTTTTT. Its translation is CASSWRDSYTGELFF.

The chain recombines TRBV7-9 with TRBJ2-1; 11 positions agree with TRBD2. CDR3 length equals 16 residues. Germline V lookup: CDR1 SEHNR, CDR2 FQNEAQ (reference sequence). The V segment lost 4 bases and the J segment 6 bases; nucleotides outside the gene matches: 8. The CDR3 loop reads CASSSPLAGVGNEQFF. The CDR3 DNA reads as TGTGCCAGCAGCTCCCCACTAGCGGGAGTGGGCAATGAGCAGTTCTTC.